A selection of T cell receptor beta chains follows, all from one sample in a study of early T cells in non-severe SARS-CoV-2 infection. One entry per CDR3 protein, called by TCRdb with MiXCR from the 5' RACE reads. The sample holds 65,000 to 95,000 distinct CDR3 sequences, 7.5% to 10% seen once. Sequenced material: whole blood. Every receptor here comes from an adult who was a healthcare worker with PCR-confirmed SARS-CoV-2 infection or an uninfected control (not recorded which). The CDR3 runs from the conserved cysteine through the conserved F or W. Each record gives: V gene, J gene, CDR3 protein.

v_call: TRBV20-1
j_call: TRBJ2-3
cdr3_aa: CSASTASGRGISTDTQYF

v_call: TRBV25-1
j_call: TRBJ2-1
cdr3_aa: CASSEKLADSYNEQFF

v_call: TRBV7-3
j_call: TRBJ2-7
cdr3_aa: CASSPAGGPYEQYF

v_call: TRBV3-1
j_call: TRBJ2-5
cdr3_aa: CASSQSETQYF

v_call: TRBV7-2
j_call: TRBJ2-1
cdr3_aa: CASSRSGSEIYNEQFF

v_call: TRBV7-3
j_call: TRBJ2-2
cdr3_aa: CASSRWGRVDTGELFF

v_call: TRBV6-1
j_call: TRBJ1-5
cdr3_aa: CASTPGHGPGGNQPQHF

v_call: TRBV4-2
j_call: TRBJ1-5
cdr3_aa: CASSQDTGGSDQPQHF

v_call: TRBV6-4
j_call: TRBJ1-1
cdr3_aa: CASSGGVDSEDTEAFF

v_call: TRBV5-1
j_call: TRBJ2-5
cdr3_aa: CASSRDFGETQYF

v_call: TRBV29-1
j_call: TRBJ1-1
cdr3_aa: CSVSNTEAFF

v_call: TRBV20-1
j_call: TRBJ2-4
cdr3_aa: CSARGTSKNIQYF

v_call: TRBV30
j_call: TRBJ1-4
cdr3_aa: CAWRLTGGSGEKLFF

v_call: TRBV7-6
j_call: TRBJ2-7
cdr3_aa: CASSLDTSGTYEQYF

v_call: TRBV20-1
j_call: TRBJ2-7
cdr3_aa: CSIREGYEQYF

v_call: TRBV6-2/TRBV6-3
j_call: TRBJ2-1
cdr3_aa: CASSHPPLAGVPEQFF

v_call: TRBV2
j_call: TRBJ2-7
cdr3_aa: CASSEGTSGPSYEQYF

v_call: TRBV20-1
j_call: TRBJ2-5
cdr3_aa: CSAATSGRAVETQYF

v_call: TRBV4-2
j_call: TRBJ1-6
cdr3_aa: CASSQEGQGSAPLHF

v_call: TRBV20-1
j_call: TRBJ2-3
cdr3_aa: CSALAGHTDTQYF

v_call: TRBV7-9
j_call: TRBJ1-1
cdr3_aa: CASSPFSTEAFF

v_call: TRBV5-5
j_call: TRBJ2-7
cdr3_aa: CASSLEREDDEQYF

v_call: TRBV4-1
j_call: TRBJ1-1
cdr3_aa: CASSQVGRGSHTEAFF

v_call: TRBV5-4
j_call: TRBJ2-7
cdr3_aa: CASSFGPPREQYF

v_call: TRBV3-1
j_call: TRBJ1-2
cdr3_aa: CASKDAIYGYTF

v_call: TRBV30
j_call: TRBJ2-1
cdr3_aa: CAWSTRTSGSYNEQFF

v_call: TRBV19
j_call: TRBJ2-7
cdr3_aa: CASSLRLPASEQYF

v_call: TRBV27
j_call: TRBJ2-1
cdr3_aa: CASSGGMRVNEQFF

v_call: TRBV2
j_call: TRBJ2-3
cdr3_aa: CASSEPSGLTDTQYF

v_call: TRBV4-1
j_call: TRBJ2-2
cdr3_aa: CASRIEQNTGELFF

v_call: TRBV12-3/TRBV12-4
j_call: TRBJ2-5
cdr3_aa: CASGSQETQYF

v_call: TRBV28
j_call: TRBJ1-5
cdr3_aa: CASSGTGYNQPQHF

v_call: TRBV5-1
j_call: TRBJ1-5
cdr3_aa: CASSLEGRGDQPQHF

v_call: TRBV10-3
j_call: TRBJ2-7
cdr3_aa: CAISERSSGRREQYF

v_call: TRBV30
j_call: TRBJ2-5
cdr3_aa: CAWSVFGGRETQYF

v_call: TRBV12-3/TRBV12-4
j_call: TRBJ1-4
cdr3_aa: CASTRRRGLDGGNEKLFF

v_call: TRBV3-1
j_call: TRBJ2-2
cdr3_aa: CASNRLGTGELFF

v_call: TRBV6-6
j_call: TRBJ2-7
cdr3_aa: CASSIEGYSEQYF

v_call: TRBV28
j_call: TRBJ2-1
cdr3_aa: CASRPLAGAWYEQFF

v_call: TRBV4-1
j_call: TRBJ2-7
cdr3_aa: CASSQDANKGAWTYEQYF

v_call: TRBV5-8
j_call: TRBJ2-2
cdr3_aa: CASSLEYTGELFF

v_call: TRBV28
j_call: TRBJ2-7
cdr3_aa: CASSPSGTGGTEQYF

v_call: TRBV20-1
j_call: TRBJ2-1
cdr3_aa: CSARESSGDYNEQFF

v_call: TRBV20-1
j_call: TRBJ2-1
cdr3_aa: CRGDNYNEQFF

v_call: TRBV12-5
j_call: TRBJ1-1
cdr3_aa: CASGNPGTEAFF

v_call: TRBV14
j_call: TRBJ2-5
cdr3_aa: CASARRLGPETQYF

v_call: TRBV12-3/TRBV12-4
j_call: TRBJ2-7
cdr3_aa: CASSLASGSSYEQYF

v_call: TRBV20-1
j_call: TRBJ1-6
cdr3_aa: CSARSRGSSYNSPLHF

v_call: TRBV2
j_call: TRBJ2-7
cdr3_aa: CASAALAVLYEQYF

v_call: TRBV20-1
j_call: TRBJ2-3
cdr3_aa: CSARGPRWVPSTDTQYF

v_call: TRBV10-1
j_call: TRBJ2-7
cdr3_aa: CASSDADTVYEQYF

v_call: TRBV7-6
j_call: TRBJ2-5
cdr3_aa: CASSSHQETQYF

v_call: TRBV12-3/TRBV12-4
j_call: TRBJ1-3
cdr3_aa: CASSFHGQISGNTIYF

v_call: TRBV20-1
j_call: TRBJ1-6
cdr3_aa: CSASGGTGNSPLHF